One and the same sample provided the 27 T cell receptor beta chains below, sequenced in a study of shared clonotypes between healthy human individuals. The naive CD8 subset, CD45RO-negative cells positively selected for CCR7, excluded terminally differentiated effector memory CD45RA+ cells. Assay: immunoSEQ multiplex PCR; the TCRdb copy retains only in-frame clones and omits some. The sample lists hundreds of thousands of clones, 92% occurring once. Sequencing was done on a sample of naive CD8+ T cells sorted from blood. The receptors come from a man under 40 in good health.

The V call is TRBV7-3, the J call TRBJ2-7; D is ambiguous. V lost 5 bases, J lost 5 bases, and 13 bases lay in between. The CDR3 has 13 residues. CDR1 is SGHTA and CDR2 is FQGTGA in the germline V gene. The CDR3 reads CASSPALVNEQYF. In nucleotides, the CDR3 is TGTGCCAGCAGCCCCGCTCTCGTCAACGAGCAGTACTTC.

This rearrangement joins TRBV15 to TRBJ2-7, with D tentatively TRBD2 (5 bases). V was clipped by 2 bases and J by 2 bases, with 16 bases between them. This CDR3 contains 16 residues. CDR1 LNHNV and CDR2 YYDKDF come from the germline V gene (reference sequence). The CDR3 nucleotides are TGTGCCACCAGCAGATTAAAGACGGGAAGGACCTACGAGCAGTACTTC. Translated: CATSRLKTGRTYEQYF.

This clone was counted between two and nine times. The gene calls are TRBV11-2 and TRBJ2-7, with a tentative D call TRBD1 (5 bases). This CDR3 comprises 14 residues. Germline V lookup: CDR1 SGHAT, CDR2 FQNNGV. The ends were cut back, 5 bases at V and 2 bases at J, with 13 bases in the middle. DNA for the CDR3: TGTGCCAGCAGCACCGGACACGGCGCCTACGAGCAGTACTTC. It is translated as CASSTGHGAYEQYF. The full variable domain, with the rest looked up from reference TRBV11-2 and TRBJ2-7, is EAGVAQSPRYKIIEKRQSVAFWCNPISGHATLYWYQQILGQGPKLLIQFQNNGVVDDSQLPKDRFSAERLKGVDSTLKIQPAKLEDSAVYLCASSTGHGAYEQYFGPGTRLTVT.

The chain couples TRBV6-1 to TRBJ2-3; D gene unclear. V was pared by 1 base and J by 1 base, with 6 bases between. The CDR3 runs to 14 residues. Germline V gene data show CDR1 as MNHNS and CDR2 as SASEGT. The CDR3 loop is CASSEEAGTDTQYF. DNA for the CDR3: TGTGCCAGCAGTGAAGAGGCAGGCACAGATACGCAGTATTTT.

The V call is TRBV11-2, the J call TRBJ2-2; 10 bases are shared with TRBD2. The CDR3 runs 16 residues. Germline V gene sequence: CDR1 SGHAT, CDR2 FQNNGV. Trimming took 0 bases from V and 5 from J; bases not matched to a gene: 3. CDR3 residues: CASSLEGTSVTGELFF. CDR3 DNA: TGTGCCAGCAGCTTAGAAGGGACTAGCGTTACCGGGGAGCTGTTTTTT.

About this clone itself: At one boundary the junction diverges from the germline segment, which might be a read error. The CDR3 reads CASSLGTGTSYEQYF. The CDR3 DNA sequence: TGTGCTAGCAGCCTCGGGACTGGAACATCCTACGAGCAGTACTTC. The chain uses TRBV7-7 and TRBJ2-7; D is possibly TRBD2 (6 bases). The germline V gene has CDR1 SSHAT and CDR2 FNYEAQ (reference sequence). The CDR3 length is 15 residues.

The chain links TRBV27 to TRBJ1-1; D is ambiguous. Germline values: CDR1 MNHEY, CDR2 SMNVEV (reference sequence). The length of the CDR3 is 11 residues. Trimming took off 6 bases at V and 1 base at J, with 3 bases between the two ends. The CDR3 spells CASSTNTEAFF. In DNA, the CDR3 is TGTGCCAGCAGCACGAACACTGAAGCTTTCTTT.

The rearrangement joins TRBV10-2 to TRBJ2-7, with TRBD1 as a possible D gene (6 bases). The V gene lost 2 bases and the J gene lost 6 bases, with 14 bases spanning the gap. The germline V gene has CDR1 WSHSY and CDR2 SAAADI. The CDR3 runs 14 residues. Written as DNA, the CDR3 is TGCGCCAGCAGTGAGCAGCCCACAGGGAGCGAGCAGTACTTC. This gives the protein CASSEQPTGSEQYF.

J is TRBJ2-3 and V is TRBV27, with a weak D call TRBD1 (5 bases). The CDR3 loop spans 17 amino acids. Trimming left V 0 bases short and J 2 bases short, with 15 bases between. Germline V lookup: CDR1 MNHEY, CDR2 SMNVEV (reference sequence). The CDR3 DNA reads as TGTGCCAGCAGTTTATCATCGACAGACCCGACCACAGATACGCAGTATTTT. Its protein product is CASSLSSTDPTTDTQYF.

This chain joins TRBV6-1 and TRBJ2-1; no definite D call. With 4 bases removed from V and 5 bases from J, the gap between germline ends came to 12 bases. From germline, CDR1 is MNHNS and CDR2 SASEGT. The CDR3 consists of 14 residues. The CDR3 DNA is TGTGCCAGCAGTGCTCTTGGCTCGGACAATGAGCAGTTCTTC. As protein: CASSALGSDNEQFF.

The rearrangement uses TRBV7-2 and TRBJ1-5, with D maybe TRBD1 (5 bases). Trimming removed 3 bases at V and 5 bases at J, with 8 bases between. This CDR3 is built from 13 residues. Germline V gives CDR1 SGHTA, CDR2 FQGNSA. As DNA, the CDR3 is TGTGCCAGCAGCTTTACGGGGGATCAGCCCCAGCATTTT. Protein: CASSFTGDQPQHF. The full variable domain, completed using reference TRBV7-2 and TRBJ1-5, is GAGVSQSPSNKVTEKGKDVELRCDPISGHTALYWYRQSLGQGLEFLIYFQGNSAPDKSGLPSDRFSAERTGGSVSTLTIQRTQQEDSAVYLCASSFTGDQPQHFGDGTRLSIL.

The chain has TRBV28 and TRBJ2-5, with TRBD2 as a possible D gene (6 bases). Per germline, CDR1 MDHEN and CDR2 SYDVKM. The V end was cut by 7 bases, the J end by 3 bases, with 21 bases between. The CDR3 contains 16 residues. The CDR3 protein is CASTLGETGTEETQYF. The CDR3 bases are TGTGCCAGCACCCTGGGGGAAACCGGGACTGAAGAGACCCAGTACTTC.

V gene TRBV5-4 combines with J gene TRBJ2-1; 7 bases align to TRBD1. The J segment lost 8 bases and the V segment lost 0 bases, leaving 8 bases of the junction unmatched. The CDR3 spans 15 residues. Germline CDR1 SGHNT, CDR2 YYREEE (reference sequence). The CDR3 bases are TGTGCCAGCAGCTTGGAGGGGGCTAGCACAGATGAGCAGTTCTTC. It codes for CASSLEGASTDEQFF.

The chain joins TRBV7-2 to TRBJ2-1; maybe TRBD1 (6 bases). CDR1 SGHTA and CDR2 FQGNSA come from the germline V gene. V lost 5 bases and J lost 7, with 9 bases in between. This CDR3 has 12 residues. The CDR3 DNA is TGTGCCAGCAGCCCAGGGGTGAATGAGCAGTTCTTC. Amino acid sequence: CASSPGVNEQFF. The full variable domain, rest sourced from reference TRBV7-2 and TRBJ2-1, is GAGVSQSPSNKVTEKGKDVELRCDPISGHTALYWYRQSLGQGLEFLIYFQGNSAPDKSGLPSDRFSAERTGGSVSTLTIQRTQQEDSAVYLCASSPGVNEQFFGPGTRLTVL.

The chain is built from TRBV7-9 and TRBJ2-3; TRBD2 agrees at 8 bases. The junction had 9 bases not matched to a gene; V was cut back by 5 bases and J by 2 bases. In germline, CDR1 is SEHNR, CDR2 FQNEAQ (reference sequence). The CDR3 sequence is 16 residues long. CDR3 sequence (DNA): TGTGCCAGCAGCCCCCCCGGCGGGAGGTACACAGATACGCAGTATTTT. As protein: CASSPPGGRYTDTQYF.

This clone was seen a single time. J is TRBJ2-7 and V is TRBV6-6; D not certain. Germline V gene lookup returns CDR1 MNHNY and CDR2 SVGAGI (reference sequence). CDR3 size: 11 residues. V was cut by 5 bases and J by 3 bases, with 5 bases left in between. The CDR3 protein is CASSLHYEQYF. For the CDR3, the DNA is TGTGCCAGCAGTCTCCACTACGAGCAGTACTTC.

The rearrangement uses TRBV13 and TRBJ2-5; TRBD1 is a possible D gene (6 bases). The CDR3 has 14 amino acids. Germline CDR1 PRHDT, CDR2 FYEKMQ (reference sequence). Trimming shortened V by 4 bases and J by 1 base, and 10 bases separated the two germline ends. The CDR3 here is CASSSRQAQETQYF. CDR3 nucleotide sequence: TGTGCCAGCAGCTCCCGACAGGCCCAAGAGACCCAGTACTTC.

The genes are TRBV20-1 and TRBJ2-7, with D uncertain. Trimming cost V 6 bases and J 3 bases, with 9 bases left between them. The germline gives CDR1 DFQATT, CDR2 SNEGSKA (reference sequence). The CDR3 sequence is 11 residues long. The DNA for the CDR3 is TGCAGTGCCCCGGTAGGCTACGAGCAGTACTTC. Residues: CSAPVGYEQYF.

This clone was seen a handful of times. Mismatch with germline at one junction end may stem from a read error. The same CDR3 is also encoded by other DNA sequences in this sample. V gene TRBV7-9 combines with J gene TRBJ2-3; D remains ambiguous. The CDR3 consists of 14 residues. In germline, CDR1 is SEHNR, CDR2 FQNEAQ (reference sequence). CDR3 nucleotides: TGTGCTAGCAGCTATGCGGCCTCCACAGATACGCAGTATTTT. Its translation: CASSYAASTDTQYF.

The gene calls are TRBV28 and TRBJ1-5; no definite D call. The germline CDR1 and CDR2 sequences are MDHEN and SYDVKM. V lost 5 bases and J 1 base, leaving 18 bases between the germline ends. This CDR3 has 17 residues. Here the CDR3 reads CASSPLVPAGSNQPQHF. The CDR3 bases are TGTGCCAGCAGTCCCCTGGTGCCGGCGGGGAGCAATCAGCCCCAGCATTTT.

For this clone: One end of the junction does not line up with germline, which may come from a read error. The chain couples TRBV19 to TRBJ1-1; no clear D. Germline values: CDR1 LNHDA, CDR2 SQIVND (reference sequence). This CDR3 contains 12 residues. CDR3 amino acids: CASSIGLTEAFF. The CDR3 bases are TGTGCCAGTAGTATCGGACTCACTGAGGCTTTCTTT.

Points on this clone: The sample carries other DNA sequences with the same CDR3. CDR3 residues: CASSWDSPYEQYF. The CDR3 DNA sequence: TGCGCCAGCAGTTGGGACAGCCCCTACGAGCAGTACTTC. The V call is TRBV5-1, the J call TRBJ2-7; 7 positions agree with TRBD1. V shed 5 bases, J shed 2 bases, and the junction held 4 bases outside the gene matches. There are 13 residues in the CDR3. Germline-derived CDR1 and CDR2 are SGHRS and YFSETQ. The full variable domain, in which reference TRBV5-1 and TRBJ2-7 provide the parts outside the CDR3, is KAGVTQTPRYLIKTRGQQVTLSCSPISGHRSVSWYQQTPGQGLQFLFEYFSETQRNKGNFPGRFSGRQFSNSRSEMNVSTLELGDSALYLCASSWDSPYEQYFGPGTRLTVT.

The DNA for the CDR3 is TGTGCCAGCGGGGACAGGGAGGAATCTGGGGCCAACGTCCTGACTTTC. Protein: CASGDREESGANVLTF. The chain is built from TRBV7-9 and TRBJ2-6, with 9 positions matching TRBD1. CDR1 is SEHNR and CDR2 is FQNEAQ in the germline V gene (reference sequence). This CDR3 region has 16 residues. The V and J ends lost 8 bases and 1 base, in that order; junction bases with no gene match: 6.

This clone was counted once. V and J are TRBV2 and TRBJ2-7, with D perhaps matching TRBD1 (6 bases). This CDR3 region has 15 residues. CDR1 and CDR2 (germline): SNHLY, FYNNEI. V gave up 4 bases and J gave up 2 bases, with 15 bases separating them. The CDR3 DNA follows: TGTGCCAGCAGTGCGTCGAAACAGGGAACCTACGAGCAGTACTTC. It codes for CASSASKQGTYEQYF.

The V and J genes are TRBV2 and TRBJ2-7; D may be TRBD1 (6 bases). This CDR3 has 12 amino acids. The germline V gene has CDR1 SNHLY and CDR2 FYNNEI. Trimming took off 9 bases at V and 2 bases at J, with 11 bases between the two ends. The CDR3 DNA reads TGTGCCAGGCAGGGGAAGACCTACGAGCAGTACTTC. Translating gives CARQGKTYEQYF. The full variable domain, in which reference TRBV2 and TRBJ2-7 provide the parts outside the CDR3, is EPEVTQTPSHQVTQMGQEVILRCVPISNHLYFYWYRQILGQKVEFLVSFYNNEISEKSEIFDDQFSVERPDGSNFTLKIRSTKLEDSAMYFCARQGKTYEQYFGPGTRLTVT.

This sequence joins TRBV19 and TRBJ2-7; 12 positions agree with TRBD1. J gave up 3 bases and V 11 bases, and 11 bases lay outside the gene matches. The CDR3 totals 15 residues. Per germline, CDR1 LNHDA and CDR2 SQIVND (reference sequence). CDR3 region: CAGTGGGLVSYEQYF. CDR3 sequence (DNA): TGTGCCGGGACAGGGGGCGGTTTGGTAAGCTACGAGCAGTACTTC.

The chain couples TRBV9 to TRBJ2-1; no definite D call. This CDR3 has 13 amino acids. Trimming took off 0 bases at V and 7 bases at J, with 8 bases between the two ends. The germline V gene has CDR1 SGDLS and CDR2 YYNGEE. The CDR3 coding sequence is TGTGCCAGCAGCGTAGCTCTGTGGAATGAGCAGTTCTTC. Its translation is CASSVALWNEQFF.